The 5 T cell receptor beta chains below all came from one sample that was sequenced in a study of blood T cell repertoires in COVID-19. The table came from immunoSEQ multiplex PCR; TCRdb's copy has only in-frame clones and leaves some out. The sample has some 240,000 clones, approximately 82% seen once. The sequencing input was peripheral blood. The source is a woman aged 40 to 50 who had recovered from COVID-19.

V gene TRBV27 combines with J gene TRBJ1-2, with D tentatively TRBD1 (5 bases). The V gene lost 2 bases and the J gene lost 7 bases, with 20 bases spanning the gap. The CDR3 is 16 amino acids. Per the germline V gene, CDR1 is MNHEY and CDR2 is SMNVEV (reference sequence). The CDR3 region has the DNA TGTGCCAGCAGTTTAAAAGTCAGGGTTGGTCACGGTGGCTACACCTTC. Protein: CASSLKVRVGHGGYTF.

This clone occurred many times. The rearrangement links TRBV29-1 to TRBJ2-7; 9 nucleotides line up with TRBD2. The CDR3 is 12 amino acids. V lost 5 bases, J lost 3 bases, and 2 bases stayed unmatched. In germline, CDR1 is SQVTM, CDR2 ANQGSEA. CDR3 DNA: TGCAGCGTTAGACTAGCGGACTACGAGCAGTACTTC. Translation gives CSVRLADYEQYF.

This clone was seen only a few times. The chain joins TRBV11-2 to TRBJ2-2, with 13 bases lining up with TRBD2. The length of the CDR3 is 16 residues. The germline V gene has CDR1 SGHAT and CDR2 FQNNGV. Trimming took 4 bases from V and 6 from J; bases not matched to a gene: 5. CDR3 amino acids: CASSSLAGGFAGELFF. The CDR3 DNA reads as TGTGCCAGCAGCTCACTAGCGGGGGGGTTTGCCGGGGAGCTGTTTTTT.

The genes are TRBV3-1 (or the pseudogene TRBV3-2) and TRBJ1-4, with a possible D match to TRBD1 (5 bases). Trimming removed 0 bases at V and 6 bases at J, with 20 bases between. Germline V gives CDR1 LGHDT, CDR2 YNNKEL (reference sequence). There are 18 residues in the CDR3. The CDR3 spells CASSQEGSCRVAYEKLFF. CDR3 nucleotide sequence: TGTGCCAGCAGCCAAGAGGGAAGCTGCAGGGTTGCGTATGAAAAACTGTTTTTT.

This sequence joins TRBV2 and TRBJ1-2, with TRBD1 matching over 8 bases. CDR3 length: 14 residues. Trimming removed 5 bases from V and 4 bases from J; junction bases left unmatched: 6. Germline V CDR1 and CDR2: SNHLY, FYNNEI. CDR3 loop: CASSPRDRLYGYTF. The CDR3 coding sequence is TGTGCCAGCAGTCCCCGGGACAGGCTCTATGGCTACACCTTC.